This T cell receptor (beta chain) was recorded in a study of OX40 agonist ivuxolimab in advanced cancers. The germline gives CDR1 MDHEN, CDR2 SYDVKM. This CDR3 comprises 14 residues. V lost 5 bases to trimming and J lost 4 bases; unmatched junction nucleotides: 3. The data were produced by immunoSEQ multiplex PCR, yet TCRdb's version contains in-frame clones alone and is incomplete. This sample carries roughly 91,000 clones, about 90% of them seen once, and the ten largest clones take 0.7% to 1%. Blood draws occurred at baseline, cycle 4 day 1, and cycle 7 day 1. This clone appeared a single time. This chain uses TRBV28 with TRBJ1-5; 9 bases align to TRBD1. This sequence originates from an adult with an advanced solid tumor such as melanoma, head and neck, liver or kidney cancer. Material: CD4+ or CD8+ T cells sorted from blood, obtained in a trial of the OX40 agonist ivuxolimab. CDR3 amino acids: CASSGTGYNQPQHF. CDR3 bases: TGTGCCAGCAGTGGGACAGGGTATAATCAGCCCCAGCATTTT.